One and the same sample provided the 12 T cell receptor beta chains below, sequenced in a study of T cells in localized non-small cell lung cancer. Measured with immunoSEQ multiplex PCR; TCRdb has only the in-frame clones, and not every one. Of 100,000 to 150,000 clones in the sample, 89% were seen once. The sequencing here drew on peripheral blood, taken before any cancer treatment. The origin of the receptors is a female donor at least 60 years old with stage I lung adenocarcinoma.

CDR3 bases: TGTGCCAGCAGTGTCCCGGGACTAGCGGGAGGGGGGCTAGCCAAAAACATTCAGTACTTC. Translation gives CASSVPGLAGGGLAKNIQYF. This chain connects TRBV2 to TRBJ2-4, with 16 bases fitting TRBD2. The germline gives CDR1 SNHLY, CDR2 FYNNEI. This CDR3 region has 20 residues. V shed 4 bases, J shed 0 bases, and the junction held 9 bases outside the gene matches.

This clone was counted many times. The chain combines TRBV27 with TRBJ1-2, with D uncertain. Germline CDR1 is MNHEY and CDR2 is SMNVEV (reference sequence). The length of the CDR3 is 13 residues. Trimming took off 7 bases at V and 3 bases at J, with 12 bases between the two ends. In DNA form, the CDR3 reads TGTGCCAGCACCCACCTAGGTGACTATGGCTACACCTTC. This codes for CASTHLGDYGYTF.

The chain recombines TRBV5-1 with TRBJ1-1, with 7 bases identical to TRBD1. CDR1 and CDR2 from the germline V gene are SGHRS and YFSETQ. This CDR3 spans 15 amino acids. After removal of 4 bases from V and 1 base from J, the junction contained 7 bases not matched to a gene. The CDR3 region is CASSPSRDRNTEAFF. DNA of the CDR3: TGCGCCAGCAGCCCGTCCCGGGACAGGAACACTGAAGCTTTCTTT.

The chain is built from TRBV5-6 and TRBJ2-7; D remains ambiguous. Germline assignment: CDR1 SGHDT and CDR2 YYEEEE. V gave up 4 bases and J gave up 0 bases, with 14 bases separating them. CDR3 length: 15 residues. CDR3 nucleotides: TGTGCCAGCAGCCCAATCGGGTCTAGCTCCTACGAGCAGTACTTC. Amino acids: CASSPIGSSSYEQYF.

The rearrangement links TRBV20-1 to TRBJ1-2; D not certain. With 5 bases removed from V and 6 bases from J, the gap between germline ends came to 7 bases. The CDR3 covers 10 residues. CDR1 and CDR2 (germline): DFQATT, SNEGSKA (reference sequence). DNA for the CDR3: TGCAGTGCTTGGACGGATGGCTACACCTTC. It codes for CSAWTDGYTF.

The chain employs TRBV27 and TRBJ2-1; D not resolved. Germline loops: CDR1 MNHEY, CDR2 SMNVEV (reference sequence). Trimming stripped 2 bases from V and 7 bases from J, with 9 bases between. This CDR3 is 13 amino acids long. CDR3 nucleotides: TGTGCCAGCAGTTTACTAGAGAGTAATGAGCAGTTCTTC. Its protein product is CASSLLESNEQFF.

This CDR3 reads CASSERTGPNTGELFF. CDR3 bases: TGTGCCAGCAGCGAAAGGACAGGGCCTAACACCGGGGAGCTGTTTTTT. This rearrangement joins TRBV2 to TRBJ2-2; 8 nucleotides match TRBD1. The CDR3 is 16 residues long. With V trimmed by 6 bases and J by 2 bases, 8 bases remained unmatched. The germline V gene encodes CDR1 SNHLY and CDR2 FYNNEI.

V gene TRBV6-6 combines with J gene TRBJ2-5; perhaps TRBD2 as D (6 bases). Germline V gene data show CDR1 as MNHNY and CDR2 as SVGAGI (reference sequence). Trimming shortened V by 0 bases and J by 4 bases, and 12 bases separated the two germline ends. The CDR3 extends over 15 amino acids. CDR3 loop: CASSYSTSRPETQYF. In DNA form, the CDR3 reads TGTGCCAGCAGTTACTCCACTAGCCGTCCAGAGACCCAGTACTTC.

This rearrangement joins TRBV6-6 to TRBJ2-1; 12 bases match TRBD2. The CDR3 has 15 amino acids. The trim removed 6 bases at V and 9 bases at J, leaving 9 bases unmatched. CDR1 and CDR2 from the germline V gene are MNHNY and SVGAGI (reference sequence). The CDR3 loop reads CASRLGTSGWAEQFF. The CDR3 region has the DNA TGTGCCAGCAGACTCGGGACTAGCGGGTGGGCTGAGCAGTTCTTC.

This clone has a single count. The J gene is TRBJ2-1, the V gene TRBV7-2; TRBD2 aligns across 10 bases. This CDR3 comprises 15 residues. V gave up 9 bases and J gave up 3 bases; unmatched junction bases: 8. The germline gives CDR1 SGHTA, CDR2 FQGNSA. This CDR3 is CARAGGPPLYNEQFF. The CDR3 DNA follows: TGTGCCAGAGCGGGAGGGCCCCCCCTCTACAATGAGCAGTTCTTC.

The V gene is TRBV4-2, the J gene TRBJ1-1, with D possibly being TRBD1 (6 bases). The CDR3 runs to 16 residues. The germline V gene has CDR1 LGHNA and CDR2 YNFKEQ. V gave up 1 base and J gave up 3 bases, with 15 bases separating them. CDR3 nucleotide sequence: TGTGCCAGCAGCCAAGCCCAGCAGGGGCGGTACACTGAAGCTTTCTTT. Protein product: CASSQAQQGRYTEAFF.

The chain is built from TRBV5-1 and TRBJ2-1, with 7 bases that match TRBD1. Losses at the gene ends were 0 bases for V and 9 bases for J; bases not matched to a gene: 9. Germline CDR1 reads SGHRS; CDR2 reads YFSETQ. The CDR3 covers 15 residues. CDR3 DNA: TGCGCCAGCAGCTTGGGGACAGGAAGCCAGGGTGAGCAGTTCTTC. This codes for CASSLGTGSQGEQFF. Full variable domain (outside the CDR3, taken from reference TRBV5-1 and TRBJ2-1): KAGVTQTPRYLIKTRGQQVTLSCSPISGHRSVSWYQQTPGQGLQFLFEYFSETQRNKGNFPGRFSGRQFSNSRSEMNVSTLELGDSALYLCASSLGTGSQGEQFFGPGTRLTVL.